This TCR beta chain appears in the sequencing data of a study of shared clonotypes between healthy human individuals. Study-level findings and limits: Among donors, the sharing of clonotypes was expected to be influenced by sequencing depth.

Genomic DNA belonging to each subset was distributed in equal measure over several immunoSEQ plates. Assay: immunoSEQ multiplex PCR; the TCRdb copy retains only in-frame clones and omits some. The sample records under 2,000,000 clones, around 96% being singletons. The CDR3 length is 14 residues. V lost 0 bases and J lost 5, with 8 bases in between. Germline CDR1 and CDR2: SGDLS and YYNGEE. Naive-designated CD8 cells lacked CD45RO, were positively enriched for CCR7, and omitted terminally differentiated effector memory CD45RA+ cells. Details on this clone: Its antigen is still unknown.

The material sequenced was naive CD8+ T cells sorted from blood. This chain joins TRBV9 and TRBJ1-4; D unresolved. The clonotype comes from a man between 18 and 35 years old in good health. CDR3 sequence (DNA): TGTGCCAGCAGCGTAGGACATCCGAATGAAAAACTGTTTTTT. It yields the protein CASSVGHPNEKLFF.